The sequence of this T cell receptor beta chain was determined in a study of response to subunit inactivated influenza vaccine. Study-level findings and limits: The authors offered the suggestion that each seasonal influenza vaccination recruits few new T cells.

V was cut by 0 bases and J by 1 base, with 18 bases left in between. This CDR3 comprises 18 residues. Per the germline V gene, CDR1 is MGHRA and CDR2 is YSYEKL. TCRdb passed the RT-PCR reads through MiXCR, listing each CDR3 protein once. The sample lists 650,000 to 800,000 distinct CDR3 sequences; 14% were seen once. This clonotype was seen more than once but under ten times. Antigen specificity is unknown. This sequence was found in a man in his fifties or sixties who received an inactivated influenza vaccine. This rearrangement joins TRBV4-1 to TRBJ1-2; no reliable D call. The starting material was PBMCs from blood, obtained 14 to 15 days before vaccination. CDR3 bases: TGCGCCAGCAGCCAAGATACGGTCAGCTCCGCTCTTAACTATGGCTACACCTTC. Encoded protein: CASSQDTVSSALNYGYTF.